The 16 T cell receptor beta chains in this list originate from one sample, sequenced in a study of control samples from healthy donors and cancer patients. The repertoire was sequenced with immunoSEQ multiplex PCR; TCRdb's copy has only in-frame clones and lacks some. The sample has 95,000 to 150,000 clones; roughly 90% are singletons. The material sequenced was blood. The receptors derive from a man aged 45 to 65 in good health.

The V and J genes are TRBV4-1 and TRBJ1-1, with 7 bases identical to TRBD1. This CDR3 spans 15 amino acids. Trimming took 1 base from V and 4 from J; bases not matched to a gene: 6. Germline CDR1 and CDR2: MGHRA and YSYEKL. CDR3 loop: CASSQVFTGVTEAFF. The CDR3 DNA sequence: TGCGCCAGCAGCCAAGTGTTTACAGGGGTCACTGAAGCTTTCTTT.

The chain's CDR3 is CAISVQGSDYGYTF. For the CDR3, the DNA is TGTGCCATCAGTGTACAGGGTTCGGACTATGGCTACACCTTC. The chain combines TRBV10-3 with TRBJ1-2; possibly TRBD1 for D (6 bases). Deletions cut 4 bases from V and 3 bases from J, with 12 bases between. Per germline, CDR1 ENHRY and CDR2 SYGVKD. The CDR3 is 14 residues long.

The chain joins TRBV11-3 to TRBJ2-3; TRBD2 aligns across 14 bases. This CDR3 contains 18 residues. CDR1 SGHNT and CDR2 YENEEA come from the germline V gene. V dropped 5 bases and J dropped 0; count of bases not matched to a gene: 7. CDR3 loop: CASSLGLAGDISTDTQYF. The CDR3 DNA reads as TGTGCCAGCAGCCTGGGACTAGCGGGAGATATTAGCACAGATACGCAGTATTTT.

This rearrangement joins TRBV2 to TRBJ2-1; D gene uncertain. With 6 bases removed from V and 2 bases from J, the gap between germline ends came to 2 bases. The CDR3 length is 11 residues. CDR1 is SNHLY, CDR2 FYNNEI, per germline. CDR3 nucleotides: TGTGCCAGCAGAGCCTACAATGAGCAGTTCTTC. Translated: CASRAYNEQFF.

The sample holds one count of this clone. The J gene is TRBJ2-1, the V gene TRBV2, with TRBD2 matching over 14 bases. This CDR3 region has 16 residues. V lost 6 bases to trimming and J lost 9 bases; unmatched junction nucleotides: 10. Germline V gene sequence: CDR1 SNHLY, CDR2 FYNNEI. The CDR3 region is CASRDRTSGGLGEQFF. CDR3 in DNA: TGTGCCAGCAGGGATCGGACTAGCGGGGGGCTCGGTGAGCAGTTCTTC.

This chain uses TRBV9 with TRBJ1-6; 9 positions match TRBD1. Trimming at V came to 0 bases and at J to 10 bases, leaving 5 bases not matched to a gene. CDR1 is SGDLS, CDR2 YYNGEE, per germline. This CDR3 has 15 residues. The CDR3 sequence: CASSVGGTGQSPLHF. As DNA, the CDR3 is TGTGCCAGCAGCGTAGGAGGGACAGGGCAATCACCCCTCCACTTT.

Comment on this clone: This sample also contains other DNA sequences that code for the same CDR3. The chain recombines TRBV18 with TRBJ2-7; 7 bases fit TRBD2. Per germline, CDR1 KGHSH and CDR2 LQKENI. Trimming took 3 bases from V and 4 from J; bases not matched to a gene: 9. The CDR3 extends over 15 amino acids. CDR3 in DNA: TGTGCCAGCTCACCTACTGGGGGAGGGTCATACGAGCAGTACTTC. As protein: CASSPTGGGSYEQYF.

The chain is built from TRBV2 and TRBJ1-2; 8 positions agree with TRBD1. The V segment lost 2 bases and the J segment 8 bases; nucleotides outside the gene matches: 7. This CDR3 is built from 14 residues. Per the germline V gene, CDR1 is SNHLY and CDR2 is FYNNEI. CDR3 sequence (DNA): TGTGCCAGCAGTGAACCCCGACAGGGGATCGGCTACACCTTC. Translating it yields CASSEPRQGIGYTF.

The J gene is TRBJ2-5, the V gene TRBV20-1; D is undetermined. The CDR3 sequence is 10 residues long. In germline, CDR1 is DFQATT, CDR2 SNEGSKA (reference sequence). V lost 5 bases, J lost 1 base, and 2 bases lay in between. DNA of the CDR3: TGCAGTGCTGCCCAAGAGACCCAGTACTTC. Its protein is CSAAQETQYF.

The rearrangement uses TRBV11-2 and TRBJ1-2; TRBD1 matches at 7 bases. The trim removed 2 bases at V and 3 bases at J, leaving 12 bases unmatched. There are 17 residues in the CDR3. From germline, CDR1 is SGHAT and CDR2 FQNNGV. CDR3 bases: TGTGCCAGCAGCTTAATTAGCCCCACAGGGGCTGACTATGGCTACACCTTC. Its protein is CASSLISPTGADYGYTF.

The V call is TRBV20-1, the J call TRBJ1-5; 9 nucleotides agree with TRBD1. The CDR3 contains 16 residues. CDR1 and CDR2 from the germline V gene are DFQATT and SNEGSKA (reference sequence). With V trimmed by 3 bases and J by 2 bases, 8 bases remained unmatched. The DNA for the CDR3 is TGCAGTGCTAGTCAACAGGGGGCGGTCGGCAATCAGCCCCAGCATTTT. Its protein is CSASQQGAVGNQPQHF.

A single count supports this clone. The J gene is TRBJ2-7, the V gene TRBV5-1; D may match TRBD1 or TRBD2 (5 bases each). Germline CDR1 is SGHRS and CDR2 is YFSETQ. The ends were cut back, 0 bases at V and 2 bases at J, with 9 bases in the middle. The length of the CDR3 is 14 residues. CDR3 protein: CASSLAPGPYEQYF. DNA for the CDR3: TGCGCCAGCAGCTTGGCTCCGGGACCCTACGAGCAGTACTTC.

CDR3 bases: TGCGCCAGCAGCCAGTCGTCCTACGAGCAGTACTTC. Protein sequence: CASSQSSYEQYF. This chain connects TRBV4-1 to TRBJ2-7; the D is unclear. The CDR3 has 12 residues. Germline V CDR1 and CDR2: MGHRA, YSYEKL. The V end was cut by 3 bases, the J end by 1 base, with 4 bases between.

The rearrangement uses TRBV18 and TRBJ1-1; 8 nucleotides line up with TRBD1. The CDR3 runs 15 residues. The ends lost 4 bases at V and 6 bases at J; junction bases unmatched: 10. In germline, CDR1 is KGHSH, CDR2 LQKENI. In DNA, the CDR3 is TGTGCCAGCTCACTACGACCGGGACAGGAACCTGAAGCTTTCTTT. Protein: CASSLRPGQEPEAFF. The full variable domain, in which reference TRBV18 and TRBJ1-1 provide the parts outside the CDR3, is NAGVMQNPRHLVRRRGQEARLRCSPMKGHSHVYWYRQLPEEGLKFMVYLQKENIIDESGMPKERFSAEFPKEGPSILRIQQVVRGDSAAYFCASSLRPGQEPEAFFGQGTRLTVV.

The chain employs TRBV5-8 and TRBJ2-7; D perhaps matches TRBD1 (5 bases). Germline values: CDR1 SGHTS, CDR2 YDEGEE. V lost 0 bases, J lost 4 bases, and 11 bases lay in between. CDR3 length: 14 residues. CDR3 residues: CASSLGLREYEQYF. The CDR3 coding sequence is TGTGCCAGCAGCTTGGGGCTCAGGGAATACGAGCAGTACTTC. Supplemented by reference TRBV5-8 and TRBJ2-7, the full variable domain reads EAGVTQSPTHLIKTRGQQATLRCSPISGHTSVYWYQQALGLGLQFLLWYDEGEERNRGNFPPRFSGRQFPNYSSELNVNALELEDSALYLCASSLGLREYEQYFGPGTRLTVT.

The chain combines TRBV19 with TRBJ1-2; unclear D gene. V lost 3 bases and J 9 bases, leaving 14 bases between the germline ends. Germline CDR1 is LNHDA and CDR2 is SQIVND (reference sequence). The CDR3 sequence is 13 residues long. The CDR3, as DNA: TGTGCCAGTAGTATGGGCGGCCTTGAGAGCTACACCTTC. Its translation is CASSMGGLESYTF.